The sequence of this T cell receptor (beta chain) was determined in a study of cytomegalovirus exposure and HLA in healthy donors. A note on this clone: Its antigen is currently unknown.

Study outcomes and limitations: With high specificity and sensitivity, the classifier reportedly diagnosed cytomegalovirus status. The investigators catalogued 164 TCR beta chains as cytomegalovirus-associated.

Sequenced by immunoSEQ multiplex PCR; TCRdb stores in-frame clones only, minus some. Of some 69,000 clones in the sample, around 97% were seen once. Donors were drawn from the approximately 120-subject validation cohort, separate from the 666-subject first cohort. The sample was PBMCs. The source is a man aged 18 to 30 in good health and CMV-seronegative.

CDR3 coding DNA: TGTGCCAGCAGAATAAGAGACTCCTACGAGCAGTACTTC. It yields the protein CASRIRDSYEQYF. V and J are TRBV6-6 and TRBJ2-7; D remains unclear. Germline CDR1 MNHNY, CDR2 SVGAGI (reference sequence). With 6 bases removed from V and 0 bases from J, the gap between germline ends came to 9 bases. This CDR3 region has 13 residues.